This T cell receptor beta chain emerged from a study of shared clonotypes between healthy human individuals. Germline V gives CDR1 MDHEN, CDR2 SYDVKM. The CDR3 spans 12 residues. V was trimmed by 3 bases and J by 6 bases, leaving 5 bases between them. Comment on this clone: Distinct nucleotide sequences in the sample also encode this CDR3.

It was CD45RO-negative cells, positively selected for CCR7, that made up naive CD8 cells, with terminally differentiated effector memory CD45RA+ cells excluded. Only in-frame clones appear in the TCRdb table, and some are missing; sequencing was by immunoSEQ multiplex PCR. The sample consists of some 2.1 million clones, roughly 95% of them appearing once. Source material: naive CD8+ T cells from PBMCs. This sequence originates from a man aged 18 to 29 in good health. Some clones in this sample may be carry-over from other donors' samples. The chain recombines TRBV28 with TRBJ2-2, with D unclear. Here the CDR3 reads CASSFSPGELFF. CDR3 DNA sequence: TGTGCCAGCAGTTTCAGTCCCGGGGAGCTGTTTTTT.